This T cell receptor (beta chain) was retrieved from a study of blood T cell repertoires in COVID-19. Background on the study: Samples taken during acute and convalescent COVID-19 were collected in the United States, Italy and Spain. In each case, the material was cDNA or gDNA derived from T cells, B-cell-depleted T cells, or PBMCs.

Data came from immunoSEQ multiplex PCR; TCRdb stores just in-frame clones and leaves some out. The sample records more than 45,000 clones, 85% to 90% being singletons. Germline V gene data show CDR1 as LGHNA and CDR2 as YSLEER. Trimming at V came to 3 bases and at J to 5 bases, leaving 10 bases not matched to a gene. This CDR3 is built from 16 residues. The sample comprised peripheral blood. The clonotype originates from a woman aged 60-75 years with acute or convalescent COVID-19. This chain joins TRBV4-3 and TRBJ1-2; TRBD1 aligns across 9 bases. CDR3 loop: CASSQIGGQGQYGYTF. CDR3 in DNA: TGCGCCAGCAGCCAGATAGGGGGACAGGGCCAATATGGCTACACCTTC.